This T cell receptor (beta chain) emerged from a study of T cells after yellow fever vaccination. Study as a whole: Researchers used SMART-Seq v4 Ultra Low Input to prepare fractions that had low cell numbers.

Germline V CDR1 and CDR2: SNHLY, FYNNEI. The CDR3 sequence is 15 residues long. V lost 7 bases, J lost 1 base, and 14 bases lay in between. MiXCR, applied by TCRdb to the 5' RACE reads, yields one record per CDR3 protein. The data show some 350,000 distinct CDR3 sequences, 6.2% seen once. This clonotype was seen at least ten times. The receptor comes from a man between 25 and 39 years old who received the YFV17D yellow fever vaccine. This sample comprised PBMCs, obtained 5 days after the yellow fever booster vaccination. This chain connects TRBV2 to TRBJ2-1, with D possibly being TRBD2 (6 bases). The CDR3 loop reads CASNALRGSYNEQFF. In DNA, the CDR3 is TGTGCCAGCAACGCCCTCCGGGGGTCCTACAATGAGCAGTTCTTC.